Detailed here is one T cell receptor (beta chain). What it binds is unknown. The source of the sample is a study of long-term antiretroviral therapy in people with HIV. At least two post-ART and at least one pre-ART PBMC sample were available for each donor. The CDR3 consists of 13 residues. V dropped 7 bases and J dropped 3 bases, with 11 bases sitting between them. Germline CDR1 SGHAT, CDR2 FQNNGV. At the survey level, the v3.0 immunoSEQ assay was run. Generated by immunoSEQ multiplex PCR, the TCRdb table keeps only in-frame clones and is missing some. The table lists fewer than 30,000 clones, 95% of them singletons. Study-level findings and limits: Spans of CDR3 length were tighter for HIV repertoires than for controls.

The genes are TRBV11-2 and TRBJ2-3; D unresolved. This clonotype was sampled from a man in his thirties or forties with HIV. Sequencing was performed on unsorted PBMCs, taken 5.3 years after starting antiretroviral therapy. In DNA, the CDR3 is TGTGCCAGCAACCTTTTCGGAACAGATACGCAGTATTTT. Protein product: CASNLFGTDTQYF.